The 7 T cell receptor beta chains given below trace back to one sample, sequenced in a study of quantifying T cell responses using KT2 cells. Study-level information: TCR alpha and beta constant-region primers primed reverse transcription of RNA.

An oligo carrying a UMI was ligated to the cDNA 3' end. An equimolar mix of RC1.1 and RC1.2 primed the beta chain across TRBC1 and TRBC2. MiXCR was run by TCRdb on the UMI-ligation and nested PCR reads, yielding one entry per CDR3 protein. This table holds about 30,000 distinct CDR3 sequences, under 7.5% found once. The specimen sequenced was PBMCs spiked with cells of the T cell clone KT2. All receptors derive from a human donor.

The chain links TRBV20-1 to TRBJ1-4; D uncertain. The CDR3 loop spans 16 amino acids. The V gene's germline CDR1 is DFQATT and CDR2 SNEGSKA (reference sequence). The CDR3 DNA follows: TGCAGCGTTCTCGCATTCTCGGTTCATACTAATGAAAAACTGTTTTTT. This translates into CSVLAFSVHTNEKLFF.

This clonotype has just a few counts. This chain joins TRBV5-1 and TRBJ2-6; D remains unclear. Between the trimmed V and J ends, which lost 4 bases and 0 bases, there was a span of 8 bases. The CDR3 totals 15 residues. CDR1 is SGHRS, CDR2 YFSETQ, per germline. The CDR3, as DNA: TGCGCCAGCAGCCCCTCAGACTCTGGGGCCAACGTCCTGACTTTC. The encoded protein is CASSPSDSGANVLTF. The entire variable domain, with the rest obtained from reference TRBV5-1 and TRBJ2-6, is as follows: KAGVTQTPRYLIKTRGQQVTLSCSPISGHRSVSWYQQTPGQGLQFLFEYFSETQRNKGNFPGRFSGRQFSNSRSEMNVSTLELGDSALYLCASSPSDSGANVLTFGAGSRLTVL.

By share of the sample, this clonotype is medium-sized. V is TRBV6-4 and J is TRBJ2-3, with 11 bases that match TRBD2. The CDR3 loop spans 15 amino acids. V lost 0 bases and J lost 6; bases outside the gene matches: 2. The germline CDR1 and CDR2 sequences are MRHNA and SNTAGT. CDR3 in amino acids: CASSDSSGGADTQYF. As DNA, the CDR3 is TGTGCCAGCAGTGACTCTAGCGGGGGGGCCGATACGCAGTATTTT.

This clonotype has a handful of counts. J is TRBJ2-7 and V is TRBV14, with 10 bases that match TRBD2. Trimming cost V 0 bases and J 6 bases; bases outside gene matches: 8. The CDR3 spans 16 residues. Looked up from germline, CDR1 is SGHDN and CDR2 is FVKESK. The CDR3 region is CASSQERLAGVREQYF. The CDR3 DNA is TGTGCCAGCAGCCAAGAAAGGCTAGCGGGAGTACGCGAGCAGTACTTC.

In its sample, this clonotype was seen a few times. The V and J genes are TRBV29-1 and TRBJ1-1, with a possible D match to TRBD1 (5 bases). V was trimmed by 5 bases and J by 5 bases, leaving 9 bases between them. CDR3 size: 11 residues. The germline CDR1 and CDR2 sequences are SQVTM and ANQGSEA. Here the CDR3 reads CSVRDRTEAFF. CDR3 sequence (DNA): TGCAGCGTTCGGGACCGGACTGAAGCTTTCTTT.

Ten or more counts support this clonotype. V usage is TRBV10-2 and J usage is TRBJ2-7, with 14 bases identical to TRBD2. The germline V gene has CDR1 WSHSY and CDR2 SAAADI. This CDR3 comprises 15 residues. The V segment lost 5 bases and the J segment 7 bases; nucleotides outside the gene matches: 7. The chain's CDR3 is CASSPGLAGVGEQYF. CDR3 in DNA: TGCGCCAGCAGTCCGGGACTAGCGGGAGTCGGGGAGCAGTACTTC.

This clonotype was found a few times. The chain employs TRBV2 and TRBJ1-6; D is possibly TRBD1 (5 bases). Trimming shortened V by 6 bases and J by 6 bases, and 18 bases separated the two germline ends. This CDR3 is built from 16 residues. Germline values: CDR1 SNHLY, CDR2 FYNNEI. This CDR3 is CASSPDMGRGNSPLHF. The CDR3 DNA reads as TGTGCCAGCAGCCCTGATATGGGACGGGGTAATTCACCCCTCCACTTT.